The present TCR beta chain was sequenced within a study of cytomegalovirus exposure and HLA in healthy donors. Study background: An earlier analysis found 110 million or so unique TCR beta sequences from 200 million or so T cells. Whole-study results and caveats: A later analysis showed TCR association rates differing by HLA locus, peaking at DRB1 and lowest at HLA-C. Immune exposure data for these donors was limited to CMV serostatus.

Healthy bone marrow donors supplied every sample. This PCR relied on a set of 60 Vbeta primers and 13 Jbeta primers. Repertoires were generated with immunoSEQ multiplex PCR, while TCRdb's copy carries only in-frame clones and drops some. The sample holds about 110,000 clones; around three quarters are singletons and the top ten take around 5.1%. As regards this clone: Its antigen is still unknown.

Sequencing used PBMCs. The receptor was derived from a female donor in good health and CMV-seropositive.

The CDR3 spells CASSYVQSRVDEQFF. CDR3 DNA: TGCGCCAGCAGCTATGTACAATCCCGGGTGGATGAGCAGTTCTTC. This chain connects TRBV5-1 to TRBJ2-1; no clear D gene. Trimming cost V 3 bases and J 8 bases, with 18 bases left between them. The germline CDR1 and CDR2 sequences are SGHRS and YFSETQ. The CDR3 sequence is 15 residues long.